This is a list of T cell receptor beta chains from one sample in a study of blood T cell repertoires in COVID-19. Method: immunoSEQ multiplex PCR; TCRdb's copy keeps in-frame clones and lacks some. Altogether 290,000 or so clones are present, around 90% being singletons, with the ten largest covering around 4.5%. Sequenced material: PBMCs or T cells enriched from blood (not recorded which). All receptors come from a woman under 30 with acute COVID-19. CDR3s leave out the opening cysteine and the closing phenylalanine or tryptophan. Fields, in order: CDR3 length, V gene, J gene, CDR3 protein.

len: 16
v_gene: TRBV9
j_gene: TRBJ2-2
CDR3aa: ASSVEGQGASNTGELF

len: 14
v_gene: TRBV3-1/TRBV3-2
j_gene: TRBJ2-5
CDR3aa: ASSQADGSLQETQY

len: 13
v_gene: TRBV7-9
j_gene: TRBJ2-7
CDR3aa: ASSLASGAAYEQY

len: 15
v_gene: TRBV15
j_gene: TRBJ1-6
CDR3aa: ATSRDGQASWDSPLH

len: 12
v_gene: TRBV28
j_gene: TRBJ1-2
CDR3aa: ASSLSLGRGGYT

len: 13
v_gene: TRBV11-2
j_gene: TRBJ1-6
CDR3aa: ASSYGTGGNSPLH

len: 10
v_gene: TRBV12-3/TRBV12-4
j_gene: TRBJ2-7
CDR3aa: ASSFMTLGQY

len: 13
v_gene: TRBV27
j_gene: TRBJ2-7
CDR3aa: ASSLLGGSDYEQY

len: 14
v_gene: TRBV9
j_gene: TRBJ2-7
CDR3aa: ASSVGWSGSTYEQY

len: 11
v_gene: TRBV28
j_gene: TRBJ1-4
CDR3aa: ASSAPVEEKLF

len: 13
v_gene: TRBV18
j_gene: TRBJ2-1
CDR3aa: ASFQSPDAYNEQF

len: 12
v_gene: TRBV6-5
j_gene: TRBJ1-2
CDR3aa: ASSRTGGARSYT

len: 11
v_gene: TRBV7-9
j_gene: TRBJ2-3
CDR3aa: ASSPRGTDTQY

len: 12
v_gene: TRBV11-2
j_gene: TRBJ1-3
CDR3aa: ASSLDYSGNTIY

len: 14
v_gene: TRBV11-3
j_gene: TRBJ2-5
CDR3aa: ASSLLPAGEGETQY

len: 14
v_gene: TRBV5-1
j_gene: TRBJ2-7
CDR3aa: ASSSSFRTGGYEQY

len: 13
v_gene: TRBV27
j_gene: TRBJ1-5
CDR3aa: ASSPGTFSNQPQH

len: 13
v_gene: TRBV14
j_gene: TRBJ2-1
CDR3aa: ASSPLGSTYNEQF

len: 13
v_gene: TRBV19
j_gene: TRBJ1-5
CDR3aa: ASSRQGYSNQPQH

len: 14
v_gene: TRBV9
j_gene: TRBJ1-2
CDR3aa: ASSVGGTEYFYGYT

len: 12
v_gene: TRBV27
j_gene: TRBJ2-3
CDR3aa: ATSSETITDTQY

len: 12
v_gene: TRBV11-3
j_gene: TRBJ1-6
CDR3aa: ASSTTGGNSPLH

len: 13
v_gene: TRBV15
j_gene: TRBJ1-5
CDR3aa: ATSRDRAGVRVQH

len: 8
v_gene: TRBV2
j_gene: TRBJ2-5
CDR3aa: ASRGRDQY

len: 11
v_gene: TRBV19
j_gene: TRBJ2-7
CDR3aa: ASSIGSDYEQY

len: 13
v_gene: TRBV7-3
j_gene: TRBJ2-3
CDR3aa: ASSLWDLPADTQY

len: 13
v_gene: TRBV5-6
j_gene: TRBJ1-2
CDR3aa: ASSLAGVVNYGYT

len: 13
v_gene: TRBV7-9
j_gene: TRBJ1-6
CDR3aa: ASSTGPDGNSPLH

len: 13
v_gene: TRBV7-9
j_gene: TRBJ2-7
CDR3aa: ASSRGRAGPYEQY

len: 13
v_gene: TRBV9
j_gene: TRBJ2-1
CDR3aa: ASSTSGQGYNEQF

len: 14
v_gene: TRBV28
j_gene: TRBJ1-1
CDR3aa: ASSLNREGQNTEAF

len: 14
v_gene: TRBV5-1
j_gene: TRBJ2-3
CDR3aa: ASRWTSGSPTDTQY

len: 13
v_gene: TRBV6-5
j_gene: TRBJ2-7
CDR3aa: ASSYGLTGGDEQY

len: 13
v_gene: TRBV30
j_gene: TRBJ1-1
CDR3aa: AWSAGQGGRTEAF

len: 13
v_gene: TRBV6-1
j_gene: TRBJ1-2
CDR3aa: ASSEKGGGNYGYT

len: 12
v_gene: TRBV7-3
j_gene: TRBJ1-2
CDR3aa: ASSLKDRGYGYT

len: 12
v_gene: TRBV25-1
j_gene: TRBJ1-2
CDR3aa: ASSEEAGNYGYT

len: 14
v_gene: TRBV29-1
j_gene: TRBJ2-1
CDR3aa: SVVGLAGSSYNEQF

len: 13
v_gene: TRBV7-6
j_gene: TRBJ2-3
CDR3aa: ASSLVPSGSDTQY

len: 11
v_gene: TRBV6-5
j_gene: TRBJ1-2
CDR3aa: ASSYGRGRGYT

len: 14
v_gene: TRBV10-2
j_gene: TRBJ2-2
CDR3aa: ASSEPGMGNTGELF

len: 13
v_gene: TRBV28
j_gene: TRBJ2-7
CDR3aa: ASRPTSGIGYEQY

len: 13
v_gene: TRBV19
j_gene: TRBJ2-7
CDR3aa: ASSNGLAGFYEQY

len: 16
v_gene: TRBV19
j_gene: TRBJ2-1
CDR3aa: ASSIDASGGGGYNEQF

len: 13
v_gene: TRBV19
j_gene: TRBJ2-7
CDR3aa: ASSIAARANGEQY

len: 14
v_gene: TRBV4-1
j_gene: TRBJ1-2
CDR3aa: ASSQEAGRGVIGYT

len: 13
v_gene: TRBV7-3
j_gene: TRBJ2-7
CDR3aa: ASSLSGDSSYEQY

len: 11
v_gene: TRBV12-5
j_gene: TRBJ2-2
CDR3aa: ASEDRGTGELF

len: 13
v_gene: TRBV7-9
j_gene: TRBJ2-3
CDR3aa: ASSLARGLTDTQY

len: 15
v_gene: TRBV5-5
j_gene: TRBJ1-5
CDR3aa: ASSLGTGQLSNQPQH